Listed below are T cell receptor beta chains from one sample, sequenced in a study of blood T cell repertoires in COVID-19. Profiling relied on immunoSEQ multiplex PCR, and the TCRdb table lists in-frame clones only, not all of them. Altogether about 210,000 clones are present, around 90% being singletons, with the ten largest covering around 1.2%. Sample: peripheral blood. Receptors originate from a man between 25 and 39 years old with acute or convalescent COVID-19. The CDR3 runs from the conserved cysteine through the conserved F or W.

v_call | cdr3_aa
TRBV5-1 | CASREARGMNYGYTF
TRBV6-5 | CASRVGGNSPLHF
TRBV5-1 | CASSLPSRTVSYEQYF
TRBV28 | CASSFPRQVLAKNIQYF
TRBV18 | CASSPSGQSYNEQFF
TRBV30 | CAWAISYEQYF
TRBV30 | CAWRSGTGGTHGYTF
TRBV21-1 | CASSLVGTTLYEQYF
TRBV7-6 | CASSRGLAANTGELFF
TRBV18 | CASSPDLEGNIQYF
TRBV5-8 | CASSLNLGAYGYTF
TRBV28 | CASSLSRQGGYTF
TRBV5-1 | CASNAGTGASMNTEAFF
TRBV5-4 | CASSLVRGSNYGYTF
TRBV27 | CASSPRRGETQYF
TRBV19 | CASSIQTNPEQYF
TRBV5-4 | CASSFQVNTEAFF
TRBV18 | CASSLQTASSTDTQYF
TRBV5-5 | CASSLGRNLNQPQHF
TRBV5-1 | CASSLQGLEGNQPQHF
TRBV28 | CASSLRYFGVWTYEQYF
TRBV3-1/TRBV3-2 | CASSRSLGQGRNTIYF
TRBV5-1 | CASSLREGGEQYF
TRBV29-1 | CSARTGATNEKLFF
TRBV19 | CASSISAEINIQYF
TRBV20-1 | CSASQGNEKLFF